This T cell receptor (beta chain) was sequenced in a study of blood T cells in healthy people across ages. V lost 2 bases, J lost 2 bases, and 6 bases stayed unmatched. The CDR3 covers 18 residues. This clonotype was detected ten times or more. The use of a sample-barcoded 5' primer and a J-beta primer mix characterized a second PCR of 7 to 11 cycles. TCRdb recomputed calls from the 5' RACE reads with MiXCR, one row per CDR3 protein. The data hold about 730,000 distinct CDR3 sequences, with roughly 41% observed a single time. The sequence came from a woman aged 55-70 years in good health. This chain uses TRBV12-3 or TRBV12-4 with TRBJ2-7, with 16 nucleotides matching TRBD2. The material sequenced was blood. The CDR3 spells CASSLKGLAGGQTYEQYF. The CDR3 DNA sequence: TGTGCCAGCAGTTTAAAGGGACTAGCGGGAGGGCAAACCTACGAGCAGTACTTC.